This T cell receptor beta chain was captured by sequencing in a study of T cells in Graves' hyperthyroidism and ophthalmopathy. Study overall: Blood was drawn when the patient was first diagnosed and still untreated.

Regions amplified from RNA transcripts were the TCR beta CDR3 regions. The TCR CDR3 was amplified in a first-round RT-PCR using the HTBI primer set. MiXCR was run by TCRdb on the multiplex PCR reads, yielding one entry per CDR3 protein. The sample has roughly 650,000 distinct CDR3 sequences; 16% are singletons. Overall study results and limits: Also found in blood were most expanded thyroid clonotypes above 0.001.

In this sample, this clonotype turned up many times. Its antigen remains unknown. The sequence was collected from a middle-aged woman with Graves' ophthalmopathy. Sequenced sample: blood.

This CDR3 is CASSLLGRPEAFF. CDR3 nucleotides: TGTGCCAGCAGCTTACTCGGACGGCCTGAAGCTTTCTTT. The rearrangement links TRBV7-2 to TRBJ1-1; D is uncertain. This CDR3 comprises 13 residues. The V and J ends lost 2 bases and 6 bases respectively, with 10 bases between them. Germline V lookup: CDR1 SGHTA, CDR2 FQGNSA.